The entry that follows covers one T cell receptor (beta chain) sequence. This clone was counted a single time. Its antigen is currently not known. Base qualities are missing; no much larger clone stands one base away. The CDR3 regions of human TCRbeta chains were subjected to immunosequencing. Per the original workflow: Repertoire TCRs were matched against a reference library of SARS-CoV-2-specific TCRs generated with the MIRA antigen-specificity platform. Breadth was defined as the fraction of unique TCRs that were SARS-CoV-2-associated, and depth was defined as the fraction of total T cells that were SARS-CoV-2-associated. Each spike-specific TCR was assigned to its reactive spike region and to a CD4 or CD8 class using the MIRA data. Log10-transformed breadth and depth values were compared by one-way ANOVA with Sidak's multiple comparisons tests. In TCRdb, the immuneACCESS table is reduced to in-frame sequences with V and J assigned. These tables do not hold every clone; where another copy was compared, an unresolved V gene accounts for under half, and the others remain unexplained. The DNA was the basis for D and trimming; V, J and clone size are from that table. This sample has about 180,000 clones in its table, and roughly 91% of those were observed once. The ten largest clones capture 20% to 30% of the sample.

The data were taken from a study of T cell responses to AZD1222 COVID-19 vaccine (dated by TCRdb to about 2021). In the study overall: TCR sequencing was performed for about 250 trial participants, of whom 200 to 220 were given two doses of AZD1222 and 26 were given two doses of MenACWY control vaccine. Trial participants were enrolled by age into subgroups of 18-55, 56-69 and 70-plus years, and roughly 150, 30 and 60 TCR-sequenced participants, respectively, were included in these subgroups.

General conclusions and limits of the study: After two AZD1222 doses, both the breadth and the depth of spike-specific TCRs were significantly higher than at day 0 and than in MenACWY recipients. Participants were mostly white British, with more females than males. The authors suggested clonal diversity may have been underestimated. No day 14 peak-response samples were available, so repertoires were characterized only after the peak T cell response. The vaccine-associated CD4 TCRs covered the entire spike protein, and the dominant responses fell in regions 160-218 and 743-854. Conclusions about previously exposed vaccinees are limited because only six or seven AZD1222 recipients were SARS-CoV-2 seropositive at baseline. Reportedly, close to half of the unique spike-specific TCRs recognized epitopes lying outside the regions that are mutated in the B.1.351 and B.1.1.7 variants. The 56-69-year group was small, and its depth increase did not reach significance, likely because of low power.

The time point label, read with the paper, signifies: about 28 days (+/-7) after the second vaccine dose. AZD1222 recipients given second doses at about 4 weeks or at about 12 weeks were pooled, since spike-specific TCR depth and breadth were not found to differ between the two schedules. Samples from vaccinated people were obtained from the UK trials COV001 and COV002, which included a single-blind randomized controlled phase 2/3 trial of AZD1222 (ChAdOx1 nCoV-19) in healthy adults. For TCRbeta chain sequencing, PBMC samples from trial participants were taken at day 0 and at day 28 after the second dose. There are 15 amino acids in the CDR3, from cysteine to phenylalanine inclusive. Here the CDR3 DNA is all that survives: 45 bases in frame from base 1. After removal of 2 bases from V and 5 bases from J, the junction retains 9 bases not matched to a gene. CDR1 SGDLS and CDR2 YYNGEE are derived from the germline V gene.

The chain joins TRBV9 to TRBJ2-7; 8 central nucleotides agree with TRBD1. Material: peripheral blood, obtained 28 days after the second AZD1222 dose. The clonotype was recovered from an adult who received the AZD1222 COVID-19 vaccine. The CDR3 corresponds to CASSVEPQGADEQYF. The nucleotide sequence reads as follows: TGTGCCAGCAGCGTCGAACCTCAGGGGGCTGACGAGCAGTACTTC. With all but the CDR3 taken from the reference TRBV9 and TRBJ2-7 genes, the full variable domain is: DSGVTQTPKHLITATGQRVTLRCSPRSGDLSVYWYQQSLDQGLQFLIQYYNGEERAKGNILERFSAQQFPDLHSELNLSSLELGDSALYFCASSVEPQGADEQYFGPGTRLTVT.